This record covers a single T cell receptor beta chain. The data were taken from a study of blood T cell repertoires in COVID-19. Study in general: Nucleic acid was either cDNA or gDNA, and it came from T cells, B-cell-depleted T cells, or PBMCs.

Authors' data handling: How many nucleated cells were present was estimated from reference gene primer amplification. The repertoire was sequenced with immunoSEQ multiplex PCR; TCRdb's copy has only in-frame clones and lacks some. V, J and clone size are those of that table, while D and trimming were read from the DNA. This table has under 250,000 clones, roughly 80% appearing once. The CDR3 covers 13 residues. Germline CDR1 and CDR2: SGHTA and FQGTGA. V lost 4 bases, J lost 8 bases, and 14 bases lay in between. This TCR derives from a woman between 35 and 50 years old with COVID-19, enrolled during active disease. This chain links TRBV7-3 with TRBJ1-2; a weak D match, TRBD1 (5 bases). Sequenced material: peripheral blood. CDR3 sequence: CASSSRTGGGYTF. Written as DNA, the CDR3 is TGTGCCAGCAGCTCACGTACAGGAGGGGGCTACACCTTC.